This T cell receptor (beta chain) was identified in a study of blood T cell repertoires in COVID-19. Sequencing used immunoSEQ multiplex PCR; TCRdb keeps in-frame clones, though not all of them. Of roughly 160,000 clones listed, 88% are singletons. The source of this sequence is a man aged 55 to 70 with acute or convalescent COVID-19. Specimen: peripheral blood.

CDR3 DNA: TGCGCCAGCAGCTTGTCCTCGGCAGGCCAAGAGACCCAGTACTTC. Protein product: CASSLSSAGQETQYF. This chain links TRBV5-1 with TRBJ2-5; D gene unclear. The germline gives CDR1 SGHRS, CDR2 YFSETQ. The V end was cut by 1 base, the J end by 1 base, with 11 bases between. The CDR3 consists of 15 residues.